This TCR beta chain was recorded in a study of blood T cell repertoires in COVID-19. Study-level information: Collection of acute and convalescent COVID-19 samples took place in the United States, Italy and Spain.

V was clipped by 5 bases and J by 6 bases, with 20 bases between them. CDR1 is MNHEY, CDR2 SMNVEV, per germline (reference sequence). The CDR3 extends over 16 amino acids. Some clones are missing from TCRdb's copy, which holds only in-frame ones; the method was immunoSEQ multiplex PCR. Of some 70,000 clones in the sample, about 91% are singletons; the top ten hold about 8.9%. The receptor was isolated from a man aged 45 to 65 with active COVID-19. The genes are TRBV27 and TRBJ2-1; D may be TRBD2 (7 bases). Sequences were obtained from peripheral blood. CDR3 DNA: TGTGCCAGCAGTCCGCGGGGACGGGGGGCCCTCAATGAGCAGTTCTTC. Protein: CASSPRGRGALNEQFF.